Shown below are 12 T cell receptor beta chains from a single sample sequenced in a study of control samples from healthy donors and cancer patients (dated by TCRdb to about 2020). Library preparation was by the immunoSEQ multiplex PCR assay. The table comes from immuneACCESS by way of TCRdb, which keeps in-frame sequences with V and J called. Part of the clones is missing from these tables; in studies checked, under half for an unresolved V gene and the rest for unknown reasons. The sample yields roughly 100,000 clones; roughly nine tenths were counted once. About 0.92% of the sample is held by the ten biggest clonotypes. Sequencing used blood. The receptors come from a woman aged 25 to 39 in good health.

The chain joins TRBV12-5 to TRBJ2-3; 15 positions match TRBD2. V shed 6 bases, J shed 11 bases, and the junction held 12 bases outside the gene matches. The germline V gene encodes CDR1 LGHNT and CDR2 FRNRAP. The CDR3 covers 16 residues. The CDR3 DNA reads TGTGCTAGTGGCTTCGGGGGGGGACTAGCGGGAGGAGGGCAGTATTTT. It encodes CASGFGGGLAGGGQYF.

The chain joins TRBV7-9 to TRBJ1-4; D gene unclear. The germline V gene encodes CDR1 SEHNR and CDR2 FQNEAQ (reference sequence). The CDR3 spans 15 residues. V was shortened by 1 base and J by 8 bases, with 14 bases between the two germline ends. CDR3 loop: CASSLVAGLGEKLFF. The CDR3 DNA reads TGTGCCAGCAGCTTAGTAGCCGGGTTAGGGGAAAAACTGTTTTTT.

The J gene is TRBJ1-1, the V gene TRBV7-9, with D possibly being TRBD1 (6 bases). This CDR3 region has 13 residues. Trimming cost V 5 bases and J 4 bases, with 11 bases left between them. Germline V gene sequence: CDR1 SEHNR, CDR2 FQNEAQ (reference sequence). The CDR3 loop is CASSLTGTTEAFF. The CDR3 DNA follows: TGTGCCAGCAGCCTAACAGGGACCACTGAAGCTTTCTTT.

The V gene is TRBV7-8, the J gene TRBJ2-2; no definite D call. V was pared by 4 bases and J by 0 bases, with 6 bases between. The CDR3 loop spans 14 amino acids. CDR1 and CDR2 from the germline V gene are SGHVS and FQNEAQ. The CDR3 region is CASSSRPNTGELFF. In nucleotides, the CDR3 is TGTGCCAGCAGCTCCAGACCGAACACCGGGGAGCTGTTTTTT.

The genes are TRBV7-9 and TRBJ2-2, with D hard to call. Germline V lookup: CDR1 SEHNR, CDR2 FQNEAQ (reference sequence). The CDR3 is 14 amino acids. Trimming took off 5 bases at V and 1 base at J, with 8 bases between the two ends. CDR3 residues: CASSLLGNTGELFF. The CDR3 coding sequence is TGTGCCAGCAGCCTGTTAGGGAACACCGGGGAGCTGTTTTTT.

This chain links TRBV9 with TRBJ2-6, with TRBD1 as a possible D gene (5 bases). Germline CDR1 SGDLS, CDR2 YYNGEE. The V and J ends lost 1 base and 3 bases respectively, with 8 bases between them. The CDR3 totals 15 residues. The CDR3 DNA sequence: TGTGCCAGCAGCGTACAGGGCGGTGGGGCCAACGTCCTGACTTTC. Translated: CASSVQGGGANVLTF.

The CDR3 DNA is TGTGCCAGCGGGAGGACAACCGAGACCCAGTACTTC. Translated, it gives CASGRTTETQYF. The chain uses TRBV6-5 and TRBJ2-5; the D gene is possibly TRBD2 (6 bases). CDR3 length equals 12 residues. In germline, CDR1 is MNHEY, CDR2 SVGAGI. V was trimmed by 8 bases and J by 5 bases, leaving 12 bases between them.

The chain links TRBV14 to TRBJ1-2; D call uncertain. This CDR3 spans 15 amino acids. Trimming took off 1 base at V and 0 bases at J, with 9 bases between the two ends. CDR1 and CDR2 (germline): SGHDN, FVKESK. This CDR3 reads CASSQGRASNYGYTF. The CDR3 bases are TGTGCCAGCAGCCAAGGCCGGGCATCTAACTATGGCTACACCTTC.

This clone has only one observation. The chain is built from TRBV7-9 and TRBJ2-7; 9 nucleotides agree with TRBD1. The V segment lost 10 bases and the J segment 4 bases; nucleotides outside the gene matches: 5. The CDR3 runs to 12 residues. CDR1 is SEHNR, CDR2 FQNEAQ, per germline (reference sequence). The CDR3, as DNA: TGTGCCACCGGGACAGGGCTGTACGAGCAGTACTTC. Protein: CATGTGLYEQYF.

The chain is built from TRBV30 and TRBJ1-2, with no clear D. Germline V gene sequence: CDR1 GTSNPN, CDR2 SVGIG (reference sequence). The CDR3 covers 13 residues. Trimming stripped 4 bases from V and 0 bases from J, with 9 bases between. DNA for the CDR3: TGTGCCTGGATGAGTAAAGCTAACTATGGCTACACCTTC. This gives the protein CAWMSKANYGYTF. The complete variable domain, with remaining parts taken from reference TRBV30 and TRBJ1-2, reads SQTIHQWPATLVQPVGSPLSLECTVEGTSNPNLYWYRQAAGRGLQLLFYSVGIGQISSEVPQNLSASRPQDRQFILSSKKLLLSDSGFYLCAWMSKANYGYTFGSGTRLTVV.

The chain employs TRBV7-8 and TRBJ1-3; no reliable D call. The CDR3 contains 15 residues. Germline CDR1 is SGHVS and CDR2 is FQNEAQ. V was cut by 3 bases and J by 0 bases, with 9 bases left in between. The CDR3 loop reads CASSFVRGSGNTIYF. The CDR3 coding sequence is TGTGCCAGCAGCTTTGTCCGGGGCTCTGGAAACACCATATATTTT.

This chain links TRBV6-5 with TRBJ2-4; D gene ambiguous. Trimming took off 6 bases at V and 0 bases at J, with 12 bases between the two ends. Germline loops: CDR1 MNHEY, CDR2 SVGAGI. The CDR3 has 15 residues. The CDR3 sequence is CASRPHGLAKNIQYF. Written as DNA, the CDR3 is TGTGCCAGCAGGCCCCACGGCTTAGCCAAAAACATTCAGTACTTC.